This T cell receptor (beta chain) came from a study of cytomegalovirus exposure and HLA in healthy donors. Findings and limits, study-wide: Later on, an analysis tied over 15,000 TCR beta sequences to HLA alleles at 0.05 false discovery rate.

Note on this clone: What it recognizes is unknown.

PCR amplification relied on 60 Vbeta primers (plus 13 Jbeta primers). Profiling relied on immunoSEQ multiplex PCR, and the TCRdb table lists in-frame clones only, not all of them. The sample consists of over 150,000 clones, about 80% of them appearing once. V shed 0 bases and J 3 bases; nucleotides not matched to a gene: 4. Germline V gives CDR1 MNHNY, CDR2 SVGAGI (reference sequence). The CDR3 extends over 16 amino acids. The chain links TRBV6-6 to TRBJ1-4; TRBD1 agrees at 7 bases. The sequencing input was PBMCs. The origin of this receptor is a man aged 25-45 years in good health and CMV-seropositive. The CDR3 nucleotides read TGTGCCAGCAGTTACTCTTCAGGGGGAGCTAATGAAAAACTGTTTTTT. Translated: CASSYSSGGANEKLFF.